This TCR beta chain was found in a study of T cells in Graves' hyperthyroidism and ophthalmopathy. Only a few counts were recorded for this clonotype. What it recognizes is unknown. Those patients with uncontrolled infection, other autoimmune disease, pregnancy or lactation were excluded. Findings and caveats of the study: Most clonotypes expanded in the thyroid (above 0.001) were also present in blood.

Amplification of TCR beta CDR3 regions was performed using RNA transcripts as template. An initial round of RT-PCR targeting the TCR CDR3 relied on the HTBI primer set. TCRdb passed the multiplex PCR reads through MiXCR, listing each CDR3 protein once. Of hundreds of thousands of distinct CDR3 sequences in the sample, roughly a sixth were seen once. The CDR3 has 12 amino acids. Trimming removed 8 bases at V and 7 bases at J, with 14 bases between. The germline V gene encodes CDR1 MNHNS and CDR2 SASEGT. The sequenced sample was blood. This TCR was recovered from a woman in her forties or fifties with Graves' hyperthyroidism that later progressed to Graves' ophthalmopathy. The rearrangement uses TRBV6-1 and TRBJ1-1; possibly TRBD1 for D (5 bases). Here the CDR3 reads CASVQGIGEAFF. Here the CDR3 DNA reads TGTGCCAGCGTCCAGGGTATCGGTGAAGCTTTCTTT.